This T cell receptor beta chain is drawn from a study of CD8 T cells in ankylosing spondylitis. General study results and limits: Researchers report that disease-linked clones proved CD8+ and relatively rare in peripheral blood. Ankylosing spondylitis blood appeared to carry a characteristic TCR beta motif of roughly eight highly homologous variants. There was reportedly significant enrichment of clones that were disease-linked in matched ankylosing spondylitis synovial fluid.

Comments on this clonotype: Its antigen is as yet unknown. One base away lies a much larger clone, so this may be a sequencing read error.

As the method for making TCR beta libraries, quantitative 5'-RACE with molecular barcodes was used. TCRdb used MiXCR to reprocess the 5' RACE reads, holding one entry per CDR3 protein. The sample includes roughly 160,000 distinct CDR3 sequences, roughly 12% of them seen just once. The V end lost 4 bases, the J end lost 1 base, and 8 bases lay between the germline ends. Germline V gene lookup returns CDR1 SGHRS and CDR2 YFSETQ. This CDR3 region has 13 residues. The V gene is TRBV5-1, the J gene TRBJ1-1; D remains ambiguous. Specimen: blood, either unsorted or a sorted T cell fraction (not recorded which). The receptor comes from a male donor with ankylosing spondylitis or in good health (not recorded which). The CDR3 region is CASSQAANTEAFF. CDR3 DNA sequence: TGCGCCAGCAGCCAGGCGGCGAACACTGAAGCTTTCTTT.